This TCR beta chain was observed in a study of CD8+CD57+ T cells in acquired aplastic anemia. It was genomic DNA that served as the template for profiling TCR beta VDJ and CDR3. Via MiXCR, TCRdb re-called the reads, giving one row per CDR3 protein. This table has a few hundred thousand distinct CDR3 sequences, roughly 82% appearing once. Patients included in sequencing had previously demonstrated CD8+CD57+ cell expansion by flow cytometry. Germline values: CDR1 SGDLS, CDR2 YYNGEE. Trimming removed 4 bases from V and 8 bases from J, with 21 bases in between. This CDR3 has 16 amino acids. The origin of this receptor is a human donor with aplastic anemia. The sequenced material came from sorted CD4+, CD8+, or CD8+CD57+ T cells (not recorded which) from PBMCs. The rearrangement uses TRBV9 and TRBJ2-2; TRBD2 is a possible D gene (6 bases). The CDR3 spells CASSPSAGPQRGELFF. The CDR3 DNA reads as TGTGCCAGCAGCCCGAGCGCGGGACCGCAGAGGGGGGAGCTGTTTTTT.